This entry is about one T cell receptor beta chain. Cohorts were based on clinical histories the participants reported. This record belongs to a study of blood T cell repertoires in COVID-19. At the level of the study: Two negative PCRs, clearance, or symptom resolution had been documented for recovered Cohort 3 donors.

Profiled with immunoSEQ multiplex PCR; TCRdb holds only in-frame clones, not every one. The repertoire holds approximately 190,000 clones, around 83% seen once, with 20% to 25% in the top ten. The CDR3 covers 15 residues. V trimming: 5 bases; J trimming: 3 bases; junction bases outside the gene matches: 6. CDR1 is SGHTA, CDR2 FQGNSA, per germline. The chain couples TRBV7-2 to TRBJ1-2; 10 nucleotides line up with TRBD1. Sequenced input: PBMCs or T cells enriched from blood (not recorded which). The origin of this receptor is a woman aged 40-49 years in a cohort exposed to, infected with or recovered from COVID-19 (not recorded which). CDR3 DNA sequence: TGTGCCAGCAGCCCCGAGGACAGGGGGGACTATGGCTACACCTTC. It translates to CASSPEDRGDYGYTF.